This is a list of T cell receptor beta chains from one sample in a study of beta chain features in type 1 diabetes. Here immunoSEQ multiplex PCR was the method, and the copy in TCRdb shows in-frame clones only, minus some. This sample carries about 250,000 clones, less than 15% of them seen once, and the ten largest clones take 0.025% to 0.03%. The sample consisted of naive CD4+ T cells from blood. These receptors were collected from a middle-aged woman in good health. The CDR3 runs from the conserved cysteine through the conserved F or W. D genes are given only for firm matches. Rows give clone size only sometimes, using once, few, many, or a class for an expanded clone.

cdr3_aa cdr3_nt v_call clone_size j_call d_call
CASSQDRRQPRF TGTGCCAGCAGCCAAGATAGGCGGCAGCCTCGGTTC TRBV14 few TRBJ2-7 -
CASSMGLAGRDTQYF TGTGCCAGTAGTATGGGACTAGCGGGACGAGATACGCAGTATTTT TRBV19 - TRBJ2-3 TRBD2
CASSWRDSQETQYF TGTGCCAGCAGCTGGAGGGACAGCCAAGAGACCCAGTACTTC TRBV5-4 few TRBJ2-5 -
CASSLRTGINYGYTF TGCGCCAGCAGCTTGAGGACAGGGATTAACTATGGCTACACCTTC TRBV5-1 - TRBJ1-2 TRBD1
CASRPGTSREQYF TGTGCCAGCAGACCCGGGACAAGCCGCGAGCAGTACTTC TRBV6-5 - TRBJ2-7 -
CASSLEWSRSYEQYF TGTGCCAGCAGCTTAGAATGGAGCCGCTCCTACGAGCAGTACTTC TRBV7-2 few TRBJ2-7 -
CASSQGASNSPLHF TGTGCCAGCAGTCAGGGGGCTAGTAATTCACCCCTCCACTTT TRBV6-5 - TRBJ1-6 TRBD1
CASSPGLAGGETQYF TGTGCCAGCTCACCGGGACTAGCGGGTGGAGAGACCCAGTACTTC TRBV18 - TRBJ2-5 TRBD2
CSVEDGRINIQYF TGCAGCGTTGAGGACGGGAGGATAAACATTCAGTACTTC TRBV29-1 few TRBJ2-4 TRBD2
CASSYAGYIYEQYF TGTGCCAGCAGTTACGCCGGGTACATCTACGAGCAGTACTTC TRBV6-5 - TRBJ2-7 -
CASNLAGPSGANVLTF TGTGCCAGTAACCTAGCGGGTCCCTCTGGGGCCAACGTCCTGACTTTC TRBV19 - TRBJ2-6 TRBD2
CASTSDRGRNSPLHF TGTGCCAGCACCTCCGACAGGGGGAGGAATTCACCCCTCCACTTT TRBV2 - TRBJ1-6 TRBD1
CASRPWQGNTGELFF TGTGCCAGCAGACCTTGGCAGGGGAACACCGGGGAGCTGTTTTTT TRBV2 few TRBJ2-2 -
CASGFVKEYPSGANVLTF TGTGCTAGTGGTTTTGTTAAGGAGTATCCTTCTGGGGCCAACGTCCTGACTTTC TRBV12-5 few TRBJ2-6 -
CASSQEGGSNQPQHF TGTGCCAGCAGCCAAGAAGGAGGCAGCAATCAGCCCCAGCATTTT TRBV4-2 - TRBJ1-5 -